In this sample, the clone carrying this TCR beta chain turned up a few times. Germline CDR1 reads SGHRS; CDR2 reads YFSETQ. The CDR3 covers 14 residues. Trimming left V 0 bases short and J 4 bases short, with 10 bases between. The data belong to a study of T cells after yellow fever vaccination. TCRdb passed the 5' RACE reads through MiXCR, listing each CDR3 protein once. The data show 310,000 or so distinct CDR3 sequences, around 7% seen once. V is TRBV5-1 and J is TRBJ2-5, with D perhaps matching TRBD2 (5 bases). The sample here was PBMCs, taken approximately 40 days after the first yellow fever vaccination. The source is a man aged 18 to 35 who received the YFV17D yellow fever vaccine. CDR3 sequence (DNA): TGCGCCAGCAGCTTGGCCAGAGGACTAGAGACCCAGTACTTC. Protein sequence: CASSLARGLETQYF.